Shown below are 26 T cell receptor beta chains from a single sample sequenced in a study of cytomegalovirus exposure and HLA in healthy donors. Vbeta (60) and Jbeta (13) primers were used in the PCR. Profiling relied on immunoSEQ multiplex PCR, and the TCRdb table lists in-frame clones only, not all of them. The table lists over 150,000 clones, roughly 80% of them singletons. Sequencing was done on a sample of PBMCs. These TCRs come from a girl aged 5 to 17 in good health and CMV-seropositive.

This clone was found once. The chain links TRBV7-9 to TRBJ2-7; possible D gene TRBD2, 6 bases. CDR1 and CDR2 from the germline V gene are SEHNR and FQNEAQ (reference sequence). This CDR3 is built from 17 residues. V shed 2 bases and J shed 3 bases, with 20 bases lying between them. The CDR3 bases are TGTGCCAGCAGCTTATTTATCGGCGGGACCACCTTCTACGAGCAGTACTTC. It codes for CASSLFIGGTTFYEQYF.

V is TRBV6-6 and J is TRBJ1-1; 9 bases align to TRBD1. The CDR3 contains 14 residues. The J segment lost 4 bases and the V segment lost 2 bases, leaving 2 bases of the junction unmatched. Per germline, CDR1 MNHNY and CDR2 SVGAGI (reference sequence). The CDR3 bases are TGTGCCAGCAGTTACCCGGGACAGGGCACTGAAGCTTTCTTT. Translated, it gives CASSYPGQGTEAFF.

This chain uses TRBV29-1 with TRBJ2-5; TRBD1 aligns across 8 bases. V lost 6 bases and J lost 4; bases outside the gene matches: 4. This CDR3 region has 12 residues. The germline V gene has CDR1 SQVTM and CDR2 ANQGSEA. The CDR3: CSVQGDTETQYF. The CDR3 DNA reads TGCAGCGTACAGGGGGATACAGAGACCCAGTACTTC.

The V call is TRBV25-1, the J call TRBJ2-2, with 7 nucleotides matching TRBD2. The trim removed 2 bases at V and 2 bases at J, leaving 2 bases unmatched. Germline values: CDR1 MGHDK, CDR2 SYGVNS. CDR3 length: 15 residues. CDR3 amino acids: CASSEPSGNTGELFF. The CDR3 DNA follows: TGTGCCAGCAGTGAACCTAGCGGCAACACCGGGGAGCTGTTTTTT.

The genes are TRBV5-4 and TRBJ2-5; the match to TRBD1 covers 8 bases. CDR3 length equals 15 residues. Germline-derived CDR1 and CDR2 are SGHNT and YYREEE (reference sequence). V trimming: 5 bases; J trimming: 1 base; junction bases outside the gene matches: 7. The CDR3 region has the DNA TGTGCCAGCAGGAACCTCGGGACAGGCCAAGAGACCCAGTACTTC. This gives the protein CASRNLGTGQETQYF.

The chain is built from TRBV7-9 and TRBJ2-1, with 8 bases that match TRBD2. Germline V lookup: CDR1 SEHNR, CDR2 FQNEAQ (reference sequence). There are 15 residues in the CDR3. V gave up 0 bases and J gave up 4 bases; unmatched junction bases: 2. CDR3 nucleotide sequence: TGTGCCAGCAGCTTAGCTAGCGGGGAATACAATGAGCAGTTCTTC. It translates to CASSLASGEYNEQFF. Variable domain in full (rest from reference TRBV7-9 and TRBJ2-1): DTGVSQNPRHKITKRGQNVTFRCDPISEHNRLYWYRQTLGQGPEFLTYFQNEAQLEKSRLLSDRFSAERPKGSFSTLEIQRTEQGDSAMYLCASSLASGEYNEQFFGPGTRLTVL.

This chain joins TRBV4-1 and TRBJ1-1; tentatively, D is TRBD1 (5 bases). V was pared by 2 bases and J by 5 bases, with 12 bases between. The germline gives CDR1 MGHRA, CDR2 YSYEKL. The CDR3 runs 14 residues. The CDR3 sequence is CASSQPGAGTEAFF. DNA of the CDR3: TGCGCCAGCAGCCAACCTGGGGCTGGGACTGAAGCTTTCTTT.

The V call is TRBV30, the J call TRBJ1-1; D is perhaps TRBD1 (5 bases). CDR3 length equals 13 residues. The ends were cut back, 0 bases at V and 5 bases at J, with 10 bases in the middle. Germline CDR1 GTSNPN, CDR2 SVGIG (reference sequence). Here the CDR3 DNA reads TGTGCCTGGAGTGTACGGGGGGGGACTGAAGCTTTCTTT. The encoded protein is CAWSVRGGTEAFF.

The chain combines TRBV27 with TRBJ1-5; 12 nucleotides line up with TRBD1. The CDR3 totals 18 residues. Germline V lookup: CDR1 MNHEY, CDR2 SMNVEV (reference sequence). The V gene end was trimmed by 1 base and the J gene end by 6 bases; junction bases not matched to a gene: 10. The CDR3 is CASSLWADRDRGPQPQHF. As DNA, the CDR3 is TGTGCCAGCAGTTTATGGGCGGACCGGGACAGGGGGCCTCAGCCCCAGCATTTT.

The chain combines TRBV9 with TRBJ2-7; 14 bases align to TRBD2. Germline CDR1 reads SGDLS; CDR2 reads YYNGEE. V trimming: 4 bases; J trimming: 0 bases; junction bases outside the gene matches: 9. This CDR3 comprises 18 residues. DNA of the CDR3: TGTGCCAGCAGCCCTGGGACTAGCGGGAGAGGGCACTCCTACGAGCAGTACTTC. It encodes CASSPGTSGRGHSYEQYF. The entire variable domain, with the rest obtained from reference TRBV9 and TRBJ2-7, is as follows: DSGVTQTPKHLITATGQRVTLRCSPRSGDLSVYWYQQSLDQGLQFLIQYYNGEERAKGNILERFSAQQFPDLHSELNLSSLELGDSALYFCASSPGTSGRGHSYEQYFGPGTRLTVT.

The genes are TRBV29-1 and TRBJ1-1; D may be TRBD1 (6 bases). V shed 4 bases and J shed 6 bases, with 9 bases lying between them. Germline lookup yields CDR1 SQVTM and CDR2 ANQGSEA. The CDR3 covers 11 residues. CDR3: CSVGRGAEAFF. As DNA, the CDR3 is TGCAGCGTTGGCAGGGGCGCTGAAGCTTTCTTT.

The genes are TRBV11-3 and TRBJ1-2; D is ambiguous. CDR3 length: 13 residues. Germline V gene lookup returns CDR1 SGHNT and CDR2 YENEEA. The V end lost 11 bases, the J end lost 7 bases, and 20 bases lay between the germline ends. The CDR3 loop is CARHPVRPCGYTF. CDR3 DNA: TGTGCCCGCCATCCGGTCAGGCCCTGTGGCTACACCTTC.

The V and J genes are TRBV18 and TRBJ1-2; 10 bases match TRBD1. V lost 3 bases and J lost 7; bases outside the gene matches: 5. In germline, CDR1 is KGHSH, CDR2 LQKENI. The CDR3 is made up of 14 amino acids. The CDR3 coding sequence is TGTGCCAGCTCACCGAGGACAGGGGGTTTTGGCTACACCTTC. Translated, it gives CASSPRTGGFGYTF.

J is TRBJ2-1 and V is TRBV28; 7 bases fit TRBD2. This CDR3 comprises 15 residues. V trimming: 4 bases; J trimming: 8 bases; junction bases outside the gene matches: 11. Germline V gene sequence: CDR1 MDHEN, CDR2 SYDVKM. The CDR3 reads CASSYADRDYDEQFF. In DNA form, the CDR3 reads TGTGCCAGCAGTTACGCAGACCGGGACTATGATGAGCAGTTCTTC.

This clone has just one count. The rearrangement links TRBV5-4 to TRBJ2-5; D unresolved. CDR1 and CDR2 (germline): SGHNT, YYREEE (reference sequence). The CDR3 runs 12 residues. The V end lost 1 base, the J end lost 5 bases, and 6 bases lay between the germline ends. The DNA for the CDR3 is TGTGCCAGCAGCTTGATTTCTGAGACCCAGTACTTC. Translated: CASSLISETQYF.

The chain combines TRBV7-9 with TRBJ1-1, with 8 bases fitting TRBD1. Germline V gene lookup returns CDR1 SEHNR and CDR2 FQNEAQ (reference sequence). The CDR3 totals 17 residues. V gave up 5 bases and J gave up 4 bases; unmatched junction bases: 15. The CDR3 loop is CASSPNYLDRGGTEAFF. CDR3 bases: TGTGCCAGCAGCCCAAACTACCTCGACAGGGGAGGCACTGAAGCTTTCTTT.

The chain uses TRBV6-1 and TRBJ2-7, with D perhaps TRBD1 (6 bases). The ends were cut back, 4 bases at V and 0 bases at J, with 16 bases in the middle. The germline CDR1 and CDR2 sequences are MNHNS and SASEGT. The CDR3 runs 16 residues. Written as DNA, the CDR3 is TGTGCCAGCAGTGCACCCGGGGCGGACAGCTCCTACGAGCAGTACTTC. It codes for CASSAPGADSSYEQYF.

The chain carries TRBV29-1 and TRBJ2-3; tentatively, D is TRBD2 (6 bases). This CDR3 region has 12 residues. Germline-derived CDR1 and CDR2 are SQVTM and ANQGSEA. Trimming removed 6 bases at V and 5 bases at J, with 12 bases between. The CDR3 DNA reads TGCAGCGTCGTTCGGGGAGGAGATACGCAGTATTTT. It translates to CSVVRGGDTQYF.

This chain links TRBV19 with TRBJ2-2; 8 bases are a match to TRBD2. The CDR3 runs to 14 residues. The V segment lost 6 bases and the J segment 6 bases; nucleotides outside the gene matches: 6. Germline CDR1 and CDR2: LNHDA and SQIVND (reference sequence). CDR3 nucleotides: TGTGCCAGTAGACCGGGCGGGAGGTCCGGGGAGCTGTTTTTT. This encodes CASRPGGRSGELFF.

J is TRBJ2-7 and V is TRBV9; tentative D call: TRBD1 (6 bases). This CDR3 region has 15 residues. CDR1 is SGDLS, CDR2 YYNGEE, per germline. The V and J ends lost 4 bases and 2 bases respectively, with 16 bases between them. CDR3 sequence: CASSTRTVGPYEQYF. The DNA of the CDR3 is TGTGCCAGCAGCACCCGGACAGTCGGTCCCTACGAGCAGTACTTC.

V gene TRBV7-6 combines with J gene TRBJ2-3; perhaps TRBD2 as D (6 bases). V shed 5 bases and J shed 2 bases, with 14 bases lying between them. The CDR3 length is 15 residues. Germline loops: CDR1 SGHVS, CDR2 FNYEAQ. The CDR3 nucleotides are TGTGCCAGCAGCCAGACGGGGGTTGACACAGATACGCAGTATTTT. It encodes CASSQTGVDTDTQYF.

This chain uses TRBV4-1 with TRBJ1-1; D gene uncertain. Between the trimmed V and J ends, which lost 4 bases and 4 bases, there was a span of 16 bases. CDR3 length equals 15 residues. CDR1 is MGHRA, CDR2 YSYEKL, per germline. The CDR3 bases are TGCGCCAGCAGCCCAACCGTAACTCTCCTCACTGAAGCTTTCTTT. Translation: CASSPTVTLLTEAFF.

The gene calls are TRBV10-3 and TRBJ2-2, with 7 bases that match TRBD2. In germline, CDR1 is ENHRY, CDR2 SYGVKD. V dropped 11 bases and J dropped 2; count of bases not matched to a gene: 11. The CDR3 runs to 15 residues. The CDR3 coding sequence is TGTGCCTCCTGGGGGGGAACGGGTAACACCGGGGAGCTGTTTTTT. It yields the protein CASWGGTGNTGELFF.

The chain uses TRBV15 and TRBJ2-3; 10 bases map to TRBD1. Unmatched junction bases numbered 8, after V lost 3 bases and J lost 2 bases. Germline V CDR1 and CDR2: LNHNV, YYDKDF (reference sequence). There are 17 residues in the CDR3. CDR3 DNA sequence: TGTGCCACCAGCAGGGAGGGGACAGGGGCTTACACAGATACGCAGTATTTT. Encoded protein: CATSREGTGAYTDTQYF.

This clone was counted a few times. This chain connects TRBV2 to TRBJ1-2, with D possibly matching TRBD1 (5 bases). This CDR3 is 15 amino acids long. V was cut by 9 bases and J by 5 bases, with 22 bases left in between. From germline, CDR1 is SNHLY and CDR2 FYNNEI. CDR3 region: CASDNLPTGGYGYTF. CDR3 nucleotide sequence: TGTGCCAGTGACAATCTCCCAACGGGGGGTTATGGCTACACCTTC. Supplemented by reference TRBV2 and TRBJ1-2, the full variable domain reads EPEVTQTPSHQVTQMGQEVILRCVPISNHLYFYWYRQILGQKVEFLVSFYNNEISEKSEIFDDQFSVERPDGSNFTLKIRSTKLEDSAMYFCASDNLPTGGYGYTFGSGTRLTVV.

V is TRBV28 and J is TRBJ1-2; maybe TRBD1 (5 bases). Germline CDR1 and CDR2: MDHEN and SYDVKM. The V gene lost 2 bases and the J gene lost 7 bases, with 11 bases spanning the gap. This CDR3 spans 13 amino acids. Here the CDR3 reads CASSLGAGSGYTF. In DNA, the CDR3 is TGTGCCAGCAGTTTAGGGGCAGGGTCTGGCTACACCTTC.